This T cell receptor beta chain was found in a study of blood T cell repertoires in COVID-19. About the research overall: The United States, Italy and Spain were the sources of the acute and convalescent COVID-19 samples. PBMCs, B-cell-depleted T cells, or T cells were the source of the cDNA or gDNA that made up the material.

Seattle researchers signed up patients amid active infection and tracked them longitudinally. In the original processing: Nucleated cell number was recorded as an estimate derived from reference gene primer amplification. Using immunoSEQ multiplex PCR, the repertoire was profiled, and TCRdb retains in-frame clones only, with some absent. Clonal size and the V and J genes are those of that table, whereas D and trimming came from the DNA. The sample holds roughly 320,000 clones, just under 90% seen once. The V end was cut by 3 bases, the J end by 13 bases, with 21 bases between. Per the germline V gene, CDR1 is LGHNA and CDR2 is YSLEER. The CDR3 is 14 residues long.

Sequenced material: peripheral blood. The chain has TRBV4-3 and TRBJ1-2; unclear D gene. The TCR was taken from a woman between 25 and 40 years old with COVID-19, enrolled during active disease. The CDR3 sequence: CASSQAYGAGKLTF. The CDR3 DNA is TGCGCCAGCAGCCAGGCCTACGGAGCGGGGAAGCTCACCTTC.